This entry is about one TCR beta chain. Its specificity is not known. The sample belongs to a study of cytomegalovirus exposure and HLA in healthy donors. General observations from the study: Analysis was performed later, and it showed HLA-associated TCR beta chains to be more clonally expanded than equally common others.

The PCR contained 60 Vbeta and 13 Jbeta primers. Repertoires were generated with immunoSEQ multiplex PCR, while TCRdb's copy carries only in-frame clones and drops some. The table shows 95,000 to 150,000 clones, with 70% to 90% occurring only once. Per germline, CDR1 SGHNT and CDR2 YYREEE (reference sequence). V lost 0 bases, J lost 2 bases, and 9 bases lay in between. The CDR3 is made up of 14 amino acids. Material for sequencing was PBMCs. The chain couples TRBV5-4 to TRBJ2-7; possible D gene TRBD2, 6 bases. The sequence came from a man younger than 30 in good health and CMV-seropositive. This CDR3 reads CASSLEGGAYEQYF. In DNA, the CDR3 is TGTGCCAGCAGCTTGGAAGGAGGGGCCTACGAGCAGTACTTC.